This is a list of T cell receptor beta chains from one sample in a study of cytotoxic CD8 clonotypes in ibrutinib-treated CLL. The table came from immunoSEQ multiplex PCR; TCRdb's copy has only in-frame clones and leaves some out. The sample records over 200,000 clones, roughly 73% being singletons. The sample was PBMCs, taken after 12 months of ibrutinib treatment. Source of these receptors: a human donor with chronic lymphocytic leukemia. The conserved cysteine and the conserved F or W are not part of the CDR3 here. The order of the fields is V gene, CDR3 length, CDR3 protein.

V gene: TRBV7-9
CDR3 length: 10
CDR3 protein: ASSSGEQPQH

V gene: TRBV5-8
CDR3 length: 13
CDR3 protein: ASSPGQLINQPQH

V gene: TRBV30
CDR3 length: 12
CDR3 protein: AWSVDSSGNTIY

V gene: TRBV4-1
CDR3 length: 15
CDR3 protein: ASSQQAGTGGTDTQY

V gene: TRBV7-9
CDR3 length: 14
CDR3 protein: ASSLKGAGEYYEQY

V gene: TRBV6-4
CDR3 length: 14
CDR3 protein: ASSDGHSESTDTQY

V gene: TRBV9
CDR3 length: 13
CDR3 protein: ASSVAGTGMYEQF

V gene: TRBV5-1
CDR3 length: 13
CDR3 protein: ASSLEGLRDTEAF

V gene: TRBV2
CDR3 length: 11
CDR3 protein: ASSNRGSTEAF

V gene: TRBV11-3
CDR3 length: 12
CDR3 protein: ASSLGQGPVTIY

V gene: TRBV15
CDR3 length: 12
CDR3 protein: ATSWGGLGQPQH

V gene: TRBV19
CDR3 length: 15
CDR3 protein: ASSIGTGRIVNTEAF

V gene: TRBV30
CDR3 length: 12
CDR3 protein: AWSVLRENYGYT

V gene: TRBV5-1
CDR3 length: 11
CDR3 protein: ASSLVVGYGYT

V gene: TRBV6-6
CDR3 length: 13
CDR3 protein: ASSPGAPGNSPLH